The 18 T cell receptor beta chains in this list originate from one sample, sequenced in a study of T cell responses to AZD1222 COVID-19 vaccine. Using immunoSEQ multiplex PCR, the repertoire was profiled, and TCRdb retains in-frame clones only, with some absent. The profile shows some 31,000 clones, around 78% of them singletons. The sample was peripheral blood, taken 28 days after the second AZD1222 dose. The origin of the receptors is an adult who received the AZD1222 COVID-19 vaccine.

The CDR3 DNA reads as TGTGCCAGCAGCTTTACCGGGACAGGGGTCACTAACTATGGCTACACCTTC. Its protein is CASSFTGTGVTNYGYTF. The rearrangement joins TRBV5-5 to TRBJ1-2; 10 positions agree with TRBD1. Losses at the gene ends were 2 bases for V and 0 bases for J; bases not matched to a gene: 7. Germline loops: CDR1 SGHKS, CDR2 YYEKEE (reference sequence). The CDR3 spans 17 residues.

This chain links TRBV18 with TRBJ2-3, with 8 bases aligning to TRBD2. Germline CDR1 reads KGHSH; CDR2 reads LQKENI. The CDR3 totals 15 residues. The V and J ends lost 2 bases and 6 bases, in that order; junction bases with no gene match: 7. CDR3 in amino acids: CASSPNSGIVDTQYF. For the CDR3, the DNA is TGTGCCAGCTCACCAAATAGCGGGATTGTGGATACGCAGTATTTT. Supplemented by reference TRBV18 and TRBJ2-3, the full variable domain reads NAGVMQNPRHLVRRRGQEARLRCSPMKGHSHVYWYRQLPEEGLKFMVYLQKENIIDESGMPKERFSAEFPKEGPSILRIQQVVRGDSAAYFCASSPNSGIVDTQYFGPGTRLTVL.

The V gene is TRBV7-3, the J gene TRBJ2-6; D is uncertain. In germline, CDR1 is SGHTA, CDR2 FQGTGA. The length of the CDR3 is 13 residues. The ends were cut back, 3 bases at V and 0 bases at J, with 0 bases in the middle. The CDR3 region has the DNA TGTGCCAGCAGCTTCTCTGGGGCCAACGTCCTGACTTTC. Protein: CASSFSGANVLTF.

This rearrangement joins TRBV9 to TRBJ1-3; perhaps TRBD1 as D (5 bases). V dropped 0 bases and J dropped 0 bases, with 16 bases sitting between them. This CDR3 spans 18 amino acids. Germline loops: CDR1 SGDLS, CDR2 YYNGEE. CDR3 residues: CASSVALRGTSSGNTIYF. The CDR3 nucleotides read TGTGCCAGCAGCGTAGCTTTACGGGGGACGAGCTCTGGAAACACCATATATTTT.

This sequence joins TRBV6-5 and TRBJ1-3; D gene uncertain. V gave up 6 bases and J gave up 3 bases, with 15 bases separating them. Germline V gene data show CDR1 as MNHEY and CDR2 as SVGAGI. This CDR3 is 15 amino acids long. The CDR3 nucleotides are TGTGCCAGCAGCCCACTAGTCGCGGGTGGAAACACCATATATTTT. Its protein product is CASSPLVAGGNTIYF.

The CDR3 DNA reads as TGCGCCAGCAGCCAAGATCACTGGGGACAGGGGGTTTCCCTCTACACCTTC. This encodes CASSQDHWGQGVSLYTF. V gene TRBV4-3 combines with J gene TRBJ1-2, with 11 bases lining up with TRBD1. The germline gives CDR1 LGHNA, CDR2 YSLEER. CDR3 length: 17 amino acids. The V gene end was trimmed by 0 bases and the J gene end by 10 bases; junction bases not matched to a gene: 13.

This sequence joins TRBV5-6 and TRBJ2-6, with D perhaps assigned TRBD1 or TRBD2 (5 bases each). The germline V gene encodes CDR1 SGHDT and CDR2 YYEEEE. Trimming stripped 4 bases from V and 5 bases from J, with 10 bases between. The CDR3 spans 14 residues. Here the CDR3 reads CASSAGTWANVLTF. The CDR3, as DNA: TGTGCCAGCAGCGCAGGGACCTGGGCCAACGTCCTGACTTTC.

The CDR3: CASSLAGTGELFF. CDR3 DNA sequence: TGTGCCAGCAGTTTAGCGGGGACCGGGGAGCTGTTTTTT. The chain has TRBV6-6 and TRBJ2-2; 8 positions agree with TRBD2. With V trimmed by 4 bases and J by 5 bases, 0 bases remained unmatched. The CDR3 loop spans 13 amino acids. Germline loops: CDR1 MNHNY, CDR2 SVGAGI (reference sequence).

There are a few counts of this clone. The CDR3 coding sequence is TGTGCCAGCAACGGGCAGTGGACCTACGAGCAGTACTTC. Translating gives CASNGQWTYEQYF. The chain recombines TRBV2 with TRBJ2-7; D is undetermined. The CDR3 has 13 amino acids. Deletions cut 7 bases from V and 2 bases from J, with 12 bases between. Germline loops: CDR1 SNHLY, CDR2 FYNNEI.

V is TRBV30 and J is TRBJ1-5; a possible D gene is TRBD1 (6 bases). Germline lookup yields CDR1 GTSNPN and CDR2 SVGIG (reference sequence). The CDR3 runs to 14 residues. V gave up 3 bases and J gave up 6 bases, with 15 bases separating them. The DNA for the CDR3 is TGTGCCTGGAGCGCCGGGGGGGGCGGTCAGCCCCAGCATTTT. Its protein product is CAWSAGGGGQPQHF.

J is TRBJ2-5 and V is TRBV29-1; 16 bases line up with TRBD2. J lost 5 bases, V lost 4 bases, and 7 bases had no gene match. The CDR3 is made up of 16 amino acids. Looked up from germline, CDR1 is SQVTM and CDR2 is ANQGSEA. This CDR3 is CSVGGPGLAGGETQYF. CDR3 nucleotides: TGCAGCGTTGGCGGTCCGGGACTAGCGGGAGGGGAGACCCAGTACTTC.

This clone has only one observation. The chain couples TRBV7-2 to TRBJ2-1; D may correspond to TRBD1 or TRBD2 (6 bases each). CDR3 size: 14 residues. The germline CDR1 and CDR2 sequences are SGHTA and FQGNSA. Trimming cost V 3 bases and J 7 bases, with 13 bases left between them. The CDR3 bases are TGTGCCAGCAGCTTGGAGGGACAACGGAATGAGCAGTTCTTC. Translated, it gives CASSLEGQRNEQFF. The entire variable domain, with the rest obtained from reference TRBV7-2 and TRBJ2-1, is as follows: GAGVSQSPSNKVTEKGKDVELRCDPISGHTALYWYRQSLGQGLEFLIYFQGNSAPDKSGLPSDRFSAERTGGSVSTLTIQRTQQEDSAVYLCASSLEGQRNEQFFGPGTRLTVL.

This clone was detected a few times. CDR3 sequence: CSGTSGIRQFF. The CDR3 nucleotides are TGCAGTGGGACTAGCGGGATACGGCAGTTCTTC. This chain connects TRBV20-1 to TRBJ2-1, with 12 bases fitting TRBD2. Looked up from germline, CDR1 is DFQATT and CDR2 is SNEGSKA (reference sequence). The CDR3 is made up of 11 amino acids. Trimming at V came to 7 bases and at J to 12 bases, leaving 4 bases not matched to a gene.

This clone was observed a handful of times. The V and J genes are TRBV3-1 (or the pseudogene TRBV3-2) and TRBJ2-7, with 9 bases aligning to TRBD2. The V gene end was trimmed by 0 bases and the J gene end by 2 bases; junction bases not matched to a gene: 5. Germline CDR1 is LGHDT and CDR2 is YNNKEL (reference sequence). The CDR3 consists of 16 residues. The CDR3, as DNA: TGTGCCAGCAGCCAAGATGTTCTAGCGGGACCCTACGAGCAGTACGTC. Protein sequence: CASSQDVLAGPYEQYV.

The chain combines TRBV7-6 with TRBJ1-1; D not certain. CDR1 is SGHVS and CDR2 is FNYEAQ in the germline V gene. The germline V and J ends were trimmed by 0 bases and 5 bases, with 7 bases remaining between them. The CDR3 runs to 13 residues. CDR3 loop: CASSLATGTEAFF. Written as DNA, the CDR3 is TGTGCCAGCAGCTTAGCTACGGGAACTGAAGCTTTCTTT.

CDR3 protein: CASSPTGQGETQYF. The CDR3 DNA reads TGTGCCAGCTCACCGACAGGACAGGGGGAGACCCAGTACTTC. The chain joins TRBV18 to TRBJ2-5, with 9 bases aligning to TRBD1. From germline, CDR1 is KGHSH and CDR2 LQKENI. CDR3 length: 14 amino acids. V lost 3 bases and J lost 5; bases outside the gene matches: 4.

The CDR3: CASSLKGRSNQPQHF. Here the CDR3 DNA reads TGTGCCAGCAGCTTGAAGGGACGTAGCAATCAGCCCCAGCATTTT. This sequence joins TRBV5-5 and TRBJ1-5; maybe TRBD1 (5 bases). Germline-derived CDR1 and CDR2 are SGHKS and YYEKEE (reference sequence). The CDR3 covers 15 residues. Trimming took off 1 base at V and 0 bases at J, with 8 bases between the two ends.

The chain carries TRBV2 and TRBJ2-1; TRBD2 agrees at 11 bases. The trim removed 8 bases at V and 5 bases at J, leaving 8 bases unmatched. The germline CDR1 and CDR2 sequences are SNHLY and FYNNEI. CDR3 length equals 15 residues. The CDR3, as DNA: TGTGCCAGCGACCTGCTGGGACTAGCGGACAATGAGCAGTTCTTC. Amino acids: CASDLLGLADNEQFF.